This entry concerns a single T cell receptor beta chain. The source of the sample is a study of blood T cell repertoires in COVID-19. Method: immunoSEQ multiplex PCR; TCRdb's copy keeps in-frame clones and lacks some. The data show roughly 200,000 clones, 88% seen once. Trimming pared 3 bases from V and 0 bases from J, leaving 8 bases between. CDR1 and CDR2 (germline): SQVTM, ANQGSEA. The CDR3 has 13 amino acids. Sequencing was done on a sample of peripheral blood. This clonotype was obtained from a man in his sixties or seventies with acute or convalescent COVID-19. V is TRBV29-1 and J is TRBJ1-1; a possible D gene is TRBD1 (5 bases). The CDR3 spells CSVERGLNTEAFF. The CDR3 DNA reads TGCAGCGTTGAGCGGGGCCTGAACACTGAAGCTTTCTTT.